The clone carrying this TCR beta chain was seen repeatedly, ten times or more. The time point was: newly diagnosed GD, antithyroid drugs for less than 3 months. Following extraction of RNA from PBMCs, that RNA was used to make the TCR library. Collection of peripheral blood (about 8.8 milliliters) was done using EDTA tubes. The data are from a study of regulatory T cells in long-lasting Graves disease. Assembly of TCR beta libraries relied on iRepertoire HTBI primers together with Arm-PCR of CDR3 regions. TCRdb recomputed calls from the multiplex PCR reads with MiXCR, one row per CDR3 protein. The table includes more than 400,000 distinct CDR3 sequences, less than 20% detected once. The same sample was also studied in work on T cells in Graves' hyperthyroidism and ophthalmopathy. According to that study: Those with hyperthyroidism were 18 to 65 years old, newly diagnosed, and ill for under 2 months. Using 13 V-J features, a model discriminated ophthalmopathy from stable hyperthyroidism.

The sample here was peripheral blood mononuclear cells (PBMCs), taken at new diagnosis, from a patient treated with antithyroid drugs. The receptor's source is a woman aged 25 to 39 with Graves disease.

The CDR3 nucleotides are TGTGCCAGCAGACAGGGAACGGACTATGGCTACACCTTC. Its translation is CASRQGTDYGYTF. The chain employs TRBV6-1 and TRBJ1-2; D may be TRBD1 (6 bases). Deletions cut 6 bases from V and 3 bases from J, with 11 bases between. The V gene's germline CDR1 is MNHNS and CDR2 SASEGT. The CDR3 has 13 amino acids.